The rows below give T cell receptor beta chains drawn from one sample of a study of blood T cells in healthy people across ages. TCRdb re-derived calls from the 5' RACE reads in MiXCR, one entry per CDR3 protein. This repertoire shows 600,000 or so distinct CDR3 sequences, around 48% found once; its top ten account for 20% to 25%. The sample comprised blood. These receptors were taken from a man older than 75 in good health. Each CDR3 is given with its conserved first and last residue. The D gene is left open where the match is weak. Clone size is not always given. Where it is, it says once, few, many or a class for expanded clones.

13 | TRBJ2-7 | NA | TRBV5-1 | few | CASSLDQGYEQYF | TGCGCCAGCAGCTTGGATCAGGGTTACGAGCAGTACTTC
15 | TRBJ2-3 | TRBD2 | TRBV7-9 | NA | CASSLVLAGGDTQYF | TGTGCCAGCAGCTTAGTACTAGCGGGAGGAGATACGCAGTATTTT
14 | TRBJ1-4 | TRBD1 | TRBV6-5 | NA | CATADRGGYEKLFF | TGTGCTACCGCGGACAGGGGAGGTTATGAAAAACTGTTTTTT
15 | TRBJ1-5 | TRBD1 | TRBV12-3/TRBV12-4 | few | CASSLRGYQNQPQHF | TGTGCCAGCAGCCTCAGGGGGTATCAGAATCAGCCCCAGCATTTT
15 | TRBJ2-7 | TRBD1 | TRBV11-2 | NA | CASSYYHRGTYEQYF | TGTGCCAGCAGCTATTACCACAGGGGTACCTACGAGCAGTACTTC
14 | TRBJ2-1 | NA | TRBV2 | NA | CASTGTYPYNEQFF | TGTGCCAGCACGGGGACTTACCCATACAATGAGCAGTTCTTC
14 | TRBJ1-2 | TRBD1 | TRBV6-1 | NA | CASSPTRTGFGYTF | TGTGCCAGCAGTCCTACCAGGACAGGATTTGGCTACACCTTC
14 | TRBJ1-5 | NA | TRBV6-6 | many | CASSHRVSNQPQHF | TGTGCCAGCAGCCACAGGGTTAGCAATCAGCCCCAGCATTTT
16 | TRBJ2-3 | NA | TRBV20-1 | NA | CSANGATDTSTDTQYF | TGCAGTGCTAACGGGGCCACTGACACTAGCACAGATACGCAGTATTTT
12 | TRBJ2-5 | NA | TRBV29-1 | NA | CSVEDWHNEQYF | TGCAGCGTTGAAGATTGGCACAATGAGCAGTACTTC
15 | TRBJ2-3 | TRBD2 | TRBV5-4 | NA | CASSRREALTDTQYF | TGTGCCAGCAGCCGCCGGGAGGCCCTCACAGATACGCAGTATTTT
14 | TRBJ2-7 | TRBD1 | TRBV6-5 | many | CASSFGQESYEQYF | TGTGCCAGCAGTTTTGGACAGGAATCCTACGAGCAGTACTTC
19 | TRBJ2-6 | NA | TRBV4-3 | NA | CASSQDPGLINSGANVLTF | TGCGCCAGCAGCCAGGATCCGGGACTGATAAACTCTGGGGCCAACGTCCTGACTTTC
13 | TRBJ1-1 | NA | TRBV12-3/TRBV12-4 | NA | CASSKGENTEAFF | TGTGCCAGCAGTAAGGGGGAGAACACTGAAGCTTTCTTT
15 | TRBJ2-3 | TRBD1 | TRBV18 | NA | CASSRRDRGTDTQYF | TGTGCCAGCTCACGTCGGGACAGGGGTACAGATACGCAGTATTTT
14 | TRBJ2-7 | TRBD2 | TRBV11-2 | few | CASSLLAGVGEQYF | TGTGCCAGCAGCTTACTAGCGGGAGTCGGAGAGCAGTACTTC
14 | TRBJ2-7 | NA | TRBV29-1 | NA | CSVSQTGATYEQYF | TGCAGCGTCAGTCAGACAGGAGCGACATACGAGCAGTACTTC
16 | TRBJ2-5 | NA | TRBV20-1 | NA | CSATKTPGDTQETQYF | TGCAGTGCTACGAAAACACCCGGGGACACCCAAGAGACCCAGTACTTC
15 | TRBJ1-2 | NA | TRBV7-2 | NA | CASSARQDGNYGYTF | TGTGCCAGCAGCGCCAGGCAGGATGGTAACTATGGCTACACCTTC
16 | TRBJ2-7 | NA | TRBV12-3/TRBV12-4 | NA | CASSPRGRGGSYEQYF | TGTGCCAGCAGTCCCAGGGGGCGCGGGGGCTCCTACGAGCAGTACTTC
13 | TRBJ1-4 | NA | TRBV5-6 | NA | CATQRGSNEKLFF | TGTGCCACCCAACGCGGGAGTAATGAAAAACTGTTTTTT
14 | TRBJ2-7 | NA | TRBV15 | NA | CATSRGIGVNEQYF | TGTGCCACCAGCAGAGGTATAGGGGTGAACGAGCAGTACTTC
17 | TRBJ2-3 | NA | TRBV7-2 | NA | CASSLEGGATGTDTQYF | TGTGCCAGCAGCTTAGAGGGCGGGGCCACCGGCACAGATACGCAGTATTTT
16 | TRBJ1-2 | NA | TRBV29-1 | few | CSVELCRGGRDYGYTF | TGCAGCGTTGAACTGTGCCGGGGCGGGAGAGACTATGGCTACACCTTC
15 | TRBJ2-1 | NA | TRBV20-1 | NA | CSAGYIPGAYNEQFF | TGCAGTGCTGGTTACATCCCAGGGGCCTACAATGAGCAGTTCTTC
14 | TRBJ1-5 | NA | TRBV21-1 | NA | CASSVGGRNQPQHF | TGTGCCAGCAGCGTAGGCGGGAGGAATCAGCCCCAGCATTTT
13 | TRBJ2-5 | NA | TRBV7-8 | few | CASSPIRGETQYF | TGTGCCAGCAGCCCTATTAGGGGAGAGACCCAGTACTTC
15 | TRBJ2-1 | NA | TRBV7-2 | NA | CASSLAVGPYNEQFF | TGTGCCAGCAGCTTAGCAGTGGGACCCTACAATGAGCAGTTCTTC
15 | TRBJ2-1 | NA | TRBV5-1 | many | CASSLEPTGRNEQFF | TGCGCCAGCAGCTTGGAACCCACGGGGAGAAATGAGCAGTTCTTC
15 | TRBJ2-1 | NA | TRBV20-1 | NA | CSARADREYQETQFF | TGCAGTGCTAGAGCTGATAGGGAGTACCAAGAGACCCAGTTCTTC
15 | TRBJ2-3 | NA | TRBV6-5 | NA | CASSRGTYSTDTQYF | TGTGCCAGCAGCCGCGGGACATATAGCACAGATACGCAGTATTTT
14 | TRBJ1-5 | NA | TRBV6-1 | NA | CASSAVAADQPQHF | TGTGCCAGCAGTGCGGTGGCAGCTGATCAGCCCCAGCATTTT
12 | TRBJ2-2 | NA | TRBV12-3/TRBV12-4 | NA | CASRKETGELFF | TGTGCCAGCAGGAAAGAGACCGGGGAGCTGTTTTTT
13 | TRBJ2-7 | NA | TRBV20-1 | few | CSARPPSYYEQYF | TGCAGTGCTAGGCCTCCAAGTTATTACGAGCAGTACTTC
14 | TRBJ1-3 | NA | TRBV7-9 | NA | CASSRAVSGNTIYF | TGTGCCAGCAGCCGGGCCGTCTCTGGAAACACCATATATTTT
16 | TRBJ2-3 | NA | TRBV5-1 | NA | CASSVAGDPAKDTQYF | TGCGCCAGCAGCGTTGCAGGGGACCCAGCAAAAGATACGCAGTATTTT
13 | TRBJ1-4 | NA | TRBV7-2 | NA | CASSRWTNEKLFF | TGTGCCAGCAGCCGATGGACTAATGAAAAACTGTTTTTT
15 | TRBJ2-7 | NA | TRBV7-9 | many | CASSHIPGGSYEQYF | TGTGCCAGCAGCCACATCCCTGGGGGCAGTTACGAGCAGTACTTC
17 | TRBJ2-3 | TRBD2 | TRBV4-2 | NA | CASSQDPTGTTQDTQYF | TGTGCCAGCAGCCAAGATCCCACCGGGACTACGCAAGATACGCAGTATTTT
15 | TRBJ2-7 | TRBD1 | TRBV3-1 | NA | CASSQDVTGGHEQYF | TGTGCCAGCAGCCAAGATGTGACAGGGGGCCACGAGCAGTACTTC
13 | TRBJ2-3 | NA | TRBV7-3 | few | CASSVRGSQTQYF | TGTGCCAGCAGCGTAAGGGGTAGCCAGACGCAGTATTTT
14 | TRBJ2-1 | TRBD2 | TRBV6-6 | many | CASRPTSGAYEQFF | TGTGCCAGCCGACCGACTAGCGGGGCTTATGAGCAGTTCTTC
12 | TRBJ1-1 | NA | TRBV6-2/TRBV6-3 | NA | CASRTTWGGAFF | TGTGCCAGCAGAACCACTTGGGGGGGAGCTTTCTTT
14 | TRBJ2-1 | NA | TRBV29-1 | few | CSVELQQVPNEQFF | TGCAGCGTTGAATTACAGCAGGTACCCAATGAGCAGTTCTTC
13 | TRBJ2-1 | NA | TRBV6-2/TRBV6-3 | NA | CASSFSHQETQFF | TGTGCCAGCAGTTTTAGTCATCAAGAGACCCAGTTCTTC
15 | TRBJ2-1 | TRBD1 | TRBV3-1 | NA | CASSQGDRGRNEQFF | TGTGCCAGCAGCCAGGGAGACAGGGGCCGCAATGAGCAGTTCTTC
16 | TRBJ1-4 | TRBD1 | TRBV7-2 | NA | CASSGGQGGTNEKLFF | TGTGCCAGCAGCGGGGGACAGGGGGGAACTAATGAAAAACTGTTTTTT
9 | TRBJ1-1 | NA | TRBV29-1 | NA | CSVATEAFF | TGCAGCGTTGCAACTGAAGCTTTCTTT
15 | TRBJ2-3 | TRBD1 | TRBV2 | NA | CASSPGTGEVRTQYF | TGTGCCAGCAGCCCCGGGACAGGGGAGGTTCGTACGCAGTATTTT
14 | TRBJ1-2 | NA | TRBV25-1 | NA | CASSEPGRGQGYTF | TGTGCCAGCAGTGAACCTGGGCGGGGTCAGGGCTACACCTTC